The TCR beta chain under discussion was sequenced for a study of cytomegalovirus exposure and HLA in healthy donors. The CDR3 consists of 13 residues. Germline V lookup: CDR1 SGHTA, CDR2 FQGNSA. Trimming pared 5 bases from V and 4 bases from J, leaving 9 bases between. Both 60 Vbeta primers and 13 Jbeta primers went into the PCR. This table comes from immunoSEQ multiplex PCR, and its TCRdb copy is limited to in-frame clones, with some not included. The repertoire holds approximately 150,000 clones, with about four fifths as singletons. Overall study results and limits: Later analysis identified a missense DCLRE1C variant that was linked to TCR beta V- and J-gene trimming. Sequencing had likely introduced a cluster of highly shared sequence variants as an artifact. The study put 150 or so TCR beta chains on its list as cytomegalovirus-associated.

Comments on this clone: The antigen is undetermined.

The V gene is TRBV7-2, the J gene TRBJ1-5; TRBD1 is a possible D gene (6 bases). The clonotype originates from a male donor in good health and CMV-seropositive. The sample consisted of PBMCs. The CDR3 reads CASSIDRNQPQHF. DNA for the CDR3: TGTGCCAGCAGCATCGACAGGAATCAGCCCCAGCATTTT.